This T cell receptor beta chain comes out of a study of cytomegalovirus exposure and HLA in healthy donors. Primers included in the PCR were 60 Vbeta and 13 Jbeta primers. Only in-frame clones appear in the TCRdb table, and some are missing; sequencing was by immunoSEQ multiplex PCR. This sample has about 140,000 clones, with roughly 78% found just once. The V and J ends lost 5 bases and 4 bases respectively, with 17 bases between them. The germline CDR1 and CDR2 sequences are SEHNR and FQNEAQ (reference sequence). This CDR3 has 16 amino acids. J is TRBJ2-2 and V is TRBV7-9; a weak D match, TRBD2 (8 bases). The receptor was isolated from a man in his thirties or forties in good health and CMV-seronegative. The specimen was PBMCs. CDR3 nucleotide sequence: TGTGCCAGCAGCAGAGGGGGCGGGAGGAGCACCGGGGAGCTGTTTTTT. The encoded protein is CASSRGGGRSTGELFF. The full variable domain, rest sourced from reference TRBV7-9 and TRBJ2-2, is DTGVSQNPRHKITKRGQNVTFRCDPISEHNRLYWYRQTLGQGPEFLTYFQNEAQLEKSRLLSDRFSAERPKGSFSTLEIQRTEQGDSAMYLCASSRGGGRSTGELFFGEGSRLTVL.